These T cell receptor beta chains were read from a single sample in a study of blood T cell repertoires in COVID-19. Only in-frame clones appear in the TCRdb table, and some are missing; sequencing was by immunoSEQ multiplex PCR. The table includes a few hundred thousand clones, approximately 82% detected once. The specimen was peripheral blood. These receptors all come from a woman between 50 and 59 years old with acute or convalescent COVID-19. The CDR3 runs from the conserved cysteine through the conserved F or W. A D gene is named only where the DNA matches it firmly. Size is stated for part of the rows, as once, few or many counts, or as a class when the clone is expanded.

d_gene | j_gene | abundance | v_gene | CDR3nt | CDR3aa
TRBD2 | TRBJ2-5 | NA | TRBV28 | TGTGCCAGCAGTTCAGGACTAGCGGGGGGGCGGGAGACCCAGTACTTC | CASSSGLAGGRETQYF
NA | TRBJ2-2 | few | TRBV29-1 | TGCAGCGTTGAAGATCGGGGCACCGGGGAGCTGTTTTTT | CSVEDRGTGELFF
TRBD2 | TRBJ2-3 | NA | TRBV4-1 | TGCGCCAGCAGCCCTACTAGCGGGGGCGTCACAGATACGCAGTATTTT | CASSPTSGGVTDTQYF
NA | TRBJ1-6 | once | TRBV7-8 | TGTGCCAGCAGCTTAGTAGGACAAGGGAATTCACCCCTCCACTTT | CASSLVGQGNSPLHF
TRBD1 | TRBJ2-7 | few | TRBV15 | TGTGCCACCAGCAGAGCGACAGGGGCCGAGCAGTACTTC | CATSRATGAEQYF
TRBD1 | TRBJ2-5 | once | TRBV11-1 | TGTGCCAGCAGCTTTCCGGACAGGGGCCAAGAGACCCAGTACTTC | CASSFPDRGQETQYF
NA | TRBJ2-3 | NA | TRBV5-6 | TGTGCCAGCAGCTTGGACTCACCAACAGATACGCAGTATTTT | CASSLDSPTDTQYF
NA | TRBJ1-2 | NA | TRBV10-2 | TGCGCCAGCAGTGAGTCCAGGACGGGGGGCTACACCTTC | CASSESRTGGYTF
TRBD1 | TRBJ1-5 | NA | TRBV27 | TGTGCCAGCAGGAGGGGGCAAGGGGGTTATCAGCCCCAGCATTTT | CASRRGQGGYQPQHF
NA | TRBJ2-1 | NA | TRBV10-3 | TGTGCCATCAGTGAGCCCACGGGATTACAGGGTACGGCCTACAATGAGCAGTTCTTC | CAISEPTGLQGTAYNEQFF
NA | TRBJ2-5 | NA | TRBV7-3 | TGTGCCAGCGCAAACGGGATACAAGAGACCCAGTACTTC | CASANGIQETQYF
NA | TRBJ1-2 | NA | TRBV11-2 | TGTGCCAGCAGCCCTGACAGGCCTGGGGGCTACACCTTC | CASSPDRPGGYTF
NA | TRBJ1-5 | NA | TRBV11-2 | TGTGCCAGCAGCTTAGATCGTCAGCCCCAGCATTTT | CASSLDRQPQHF
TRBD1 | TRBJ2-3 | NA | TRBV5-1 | TGCGCCAGCAGCTTGGGGGGACAGTTCACAGATACGCAGTATTTT | CASSLGGQFTDTQYF
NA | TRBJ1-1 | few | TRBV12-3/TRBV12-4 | TGTGCCAGCAGCATAGACAGGAACACTGAAGCTTTCTTT | CASSIDRNTEAFF
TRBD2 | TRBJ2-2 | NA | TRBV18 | TGTGCCAGCTCACCGGGACTAAACACCGGGGAGCTGTTTTTT | CASSPGLNTGELFF
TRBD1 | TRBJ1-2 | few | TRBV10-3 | TGTGCCATCAGAGTGGGACAGGGTCTTAAAGGAGCTAACTATGGCTACACCTTC | CAIRVGQGLKGANYGYTF
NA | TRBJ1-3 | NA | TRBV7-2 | TGTGCCAGCAGCTTACAGGGATCTGGAAACACCATATATTTT | CASSLQGSGNTIYF
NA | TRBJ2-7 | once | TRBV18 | TGTGCCAGCTCACAGACACAAGGCCCCTACGAGCAGTACTTC | CASSQTQGPYEQYF
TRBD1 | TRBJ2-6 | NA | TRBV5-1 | TGCGCCAGCAGCCTGGTGACAGGGGTTTCCTCTGGGGCCAACGTCCTGACTTTC | CASSLVTGVSSGANVLTF
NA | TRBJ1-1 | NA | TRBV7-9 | TGTGCCAGCAGCTGGGGGGACTCCGGAGCTTTCTTT | CASSWGDSGAFF
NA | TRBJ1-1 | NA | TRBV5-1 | TGCGCCAGCAGCTTCACCGGGACACAGAACACTGAAGCTTTCTTT | CASSFTGTQNTEAFF
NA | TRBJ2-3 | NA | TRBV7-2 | TGTGCCAGCAGCTTAGTTCAGGGAGATACGCAGTATTTT | CASSLVQGDTQYF
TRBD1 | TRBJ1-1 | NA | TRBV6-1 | TGTGCCATCGAGCACCAGGGGGCTGAGGCTTTCTTT | CAIEHQGAEAFF